This entry describes one T cell receptor (beta chain). Assay used: immunoSEQ multiplex PCR; TCRdb lists only in-frame clones, some missing. The data hold 180,000 or so clones, with roughly 80% observed a single time. The study recruited people aged about 18 to 90 years across approximately 25 US areas. This specimen belongs to a study of blood T cell repertoires in COVID-19. Study context: The study drew acute and convalescent COVID-19 samples from the United States, Italy and Spain.

Specimen: PBMCs or T cells enriched from blood (not recorded which). The sequence came from a man aged 35-49 years who had recovered from COVID-19.

The CDR3 nucleotides are TGTGCCAGCAGTCGGGGTCTAGTAAGCTCCTATAATTCACCCCTCCACTTT. Its translation: CASSRGLVSSYNSPLHF. This chain links TRBV28 with TRBJ1-6; D unresolved. The CDR3 loop spans 17 amino acids. Trimming took 5 bases from V and 0 from J, leaving 14 bases between them. Germline values: CDR1 MDHEN, CDR2 SYDVKM.